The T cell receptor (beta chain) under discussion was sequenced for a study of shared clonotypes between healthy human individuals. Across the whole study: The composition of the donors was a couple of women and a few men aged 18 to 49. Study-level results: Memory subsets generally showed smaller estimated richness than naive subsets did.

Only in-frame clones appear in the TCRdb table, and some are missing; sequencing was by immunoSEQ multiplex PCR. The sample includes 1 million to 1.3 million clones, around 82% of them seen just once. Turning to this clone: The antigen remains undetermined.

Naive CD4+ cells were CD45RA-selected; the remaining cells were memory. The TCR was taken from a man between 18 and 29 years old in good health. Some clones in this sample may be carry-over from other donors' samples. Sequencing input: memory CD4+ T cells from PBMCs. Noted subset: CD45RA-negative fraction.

The chain's CDR3 is CASSFFGTGSWEQYF. The CDR3 region has the DNA TGTGCCAGCAGTTTTTTCGGGACAGGGAGTTGGGAGCAGTACTTC. This chain uses TRBV28 with TRBJ2-7, with 9 nucleotides matching TRBD1. Germline V gives CDR1 MDHEN, CDR2 SYDVKM. The trim removed 3 bases at V and 7 bases at J, leaving 10 bases unmatched. The CDR3 has 15 residues.